A single sample is the source of the 11 T cell receptor beta chains below, sequenced in a study of shared clonotypes between healthy human individuals. TCRdb keeps only in-frame clones here, not all; method: immunoSEQ multiplex PCR. The data contain 2 million to 2.5 million clones, around 93% of them singletons. The sample consisted of naive CD4+ T cells from PBMCs. Subset specified: CD45RA+ positively selected. These TCRs come from a man between 18 and 35 years old in good health. Some clones in this sample may be carry-over from other donors' samples.

The V call is TRBV6-5, the J call TRBJ2-2; D is ambiguous. Germline V lookup: CDR1 MNHEY, CDR2 SVGAGI. Trimming pared 6 bases from V and 5 bases from J, leaving 10 bases between. This CDR3 comprises 13 residues. This chain's CDR3 is CASRGTETGELFF. CDR3 in DNA: TGTGCCAGCAGAGGTACCGAAACCGGGGAGCTGTTTTTT.

The chain is built from TRBV30 and TRBJ1-1; D is ambiguous. This CDR3 is built from 14 residues. Trimming removed 1 base from V and 2 bases from J, with 11 bases in between. CDR1 is GTSNPN and CDR2 is SVGIG in the germline V gene (reference sequence). The CDR3: CAWSANSLNTEAFF. CDR3 sequence (DNA): TGTGCCTGGAGTGCGAACAGCCTTAACACTGAAGCTTTCTTT.

The rearrangement joins TRBV5-5 to TRBJ2-2; possible D gene TRBD2, 6 bases. Germline V CDR1 and CDR2: SGHKS, YYEKEE (reference sequence). Trimming removed 1 base from V and 5 bases from J, with 12 bases in between. The CDR3 is 15 residues long. The CDR3: CASSLTAGGTGELFF. The CDR3 nucleotides are TGTGCCAGCAGCTTGACAGCGGGCGGGACCGGGGAGCTGTTTTTT.

The gene calls are TRBV14 and TRBJ1-1; 7 nucleotides line up with TRBD1. The germline V gene encodes CDR1 SGHDN and CDR2 FVKESK. The CDR3 loop spans 12 amino acids. Unmatched junction bases numbered 7, after V lost 4 bases and J lost 11 bases. DNA of the CDR3: TGTGCCAGCAGCCGGACAGGCCGGGGGGCTTTCTTT. The encoded protein is CASSRTGRGAFF.

This chain links TRBV4-3 with TRBJ2-1, with D possibly TRBD2 on 6 matching bases. CDR3 length: 15 amino acids. CDR1 is LGHNA and CDR2 is YSLEER in the germline V gene. Trimming left V 0 bases short and J 4 bases short, with 10 bases between. The DNA for the CDR3 is TGCGCCAGCAGCCAAGATTTGGAGGGGTACAATGAGCAGTTCTTC. Translation gives CASSQDLEGYNEQFF.

The V and J genes are TRBV5-8 and TRBJ2-7, with 7 nucleotides matching TRBD1. The CDR3 runs to 13 residues. The germline V gene encodes CDR1 SGHTS and CDR2 YDEGEE. V was clipped by 5 bases and J by 5 bases; unmatched bases: 7. The CDR3: CASRPRQGHEQYF. DNA for the CDR3: TGTGCCAGCAGACCGCGACAGGGCCACGAGCAGTACTTC.

This chain uses TRBV6-1 with TRBJ1-5; D perhaps matches TRBD1 (5 bases). Per the germline V gene, CDR1 is MNHNS and CDR2 is SASEGT. The CDR3 length is 14 residues. V lost 2 bases, J lost 2 bases, and 7 bases lay in between. CDR3 in amino acids: CASSESGGNQPQHF. Here the CDR3 DNA reads TGTGCCAGCAGTGAATCGGGGGGCAATCAGCCCCAGCATTTT.

This clone appeared a single time. In DNA form, the CDR3 reads TGTGCCTGGAGTCGTGGTTTTGATGAAAAACTGTTTTTT. It yields the protein CAWSRGFDEKLFF. The chain links TRBV30 to TRBJ1-4, with D hard to call. This CDR3 region has 13 residues. Germline CDR1 is GTSNPN and CDR2 is SVGIG (reference sequence). V was trimmed by 2 bases and J by 6 bases, leaving 10 bases between them.

The table lists this clone with a count of one. The rearrangement uses TRBV7-2 and TRBJ2-4; tentative D call: TRBD1 (7 bases). The CDR3 spans 15 residues. The V gene lost 5 bases and the J gene lost 10 bases, with 21 bases spanning the gap. Germline CDR1 is SGHTA and CDR2 is FQGNSA. The CDR3 region is CASSDASAGGIIQYF. CDR3 DNA: TGTGCCAGCAGCGACGCCTCGGCAGGGGGGATTATTCAGTACTTC.

This clone was observed once. J is TRBJ2-7 and V is TRBV11-2; 11 bases agree with TRBD2. V shed 5 bases, J shed 2 bases, and the junction held 8 bases outside the gene matches. The CDR3 has 16 amino acids. Germline assignment: CDR1 SGHAT and CDR2 FQNNGV. The CDR3 DNA sequence: TGTGCCAGCAGCCCCAAAGGGACTAGCGGTCCCTACGAGCAGTACTTC. The encoded protein is CASSPKGTSGPYEQYF.

The chain combines TRBV2 with TRBJ1-4; TRBD1 aligns across 8 bases. There are 19 residues in the CDR3. The germline V gene encodes CDR1 SNHLY and CDR2 FYNNEI. Unmatched junction bases numbered 20, after V lost 6 bases and J lost 5 bases. DNA for the CDR3: TGTGCCAGCAGGGTTGGGGGCCACCCACGGACAGGGAGAAATGAAAAACTGTTTTTT. Its protein is CASRVGGHPRTGRNEKLFF.